The following is a T cell receptor beta chain sequence with its context. One Seattle source followed patients from active infection through their disease course. The CDR3 is 15 residues long. Per germline, CDR1 LNHDA and CDR2 SQIVND (reference sequence). V was clipped by 3 bases and J by 7 bases; unmatched bases: 9. This entry belongs to a study of blood T cell repertoires in COVID-19. Overall study context: Collection of acute and convalescent COVID-19 samples took place in the United States, Italy and Spain. PBMCs, B-cell-depleted T cells, or T cells provided the cDNA or gDNA that made up the material.

Authors' methods: Estimated nucleated cell counts came from reference gene primer amplification. Sequencing used immunoSEQ multiplex PCR; TCRdb keeps in-frame clones, though not all of them. For V, J and clone size, that table is used; D and trimming come from the DNA. This table has over 450,000 clones, 85% to 90% appearing once. The chain has TRBV19 and TRBJ2-1; 7 bases are shared with TRBD2. Material for sequencing was peripheral blood. The receptor's source is a man younger than 35 with COVID-19, enrolled during active disease. The CDR3 sequence is CASSIGLAGVNEQFF. In DNA, the CDR3 is TGTGCCAGTAGTATCGGACTTGCGGGGGTGAATGAGCAGTTCTTC.